One and the same sample provided the 3 T cell receptor beta chains below, sequenced in a study of cytomegalovirus exposure and HLA in healthy donors. The study ran its PCR with 60 Vbeta and 13 Jbeta primers. This table comes from immunoSEQ multiplex PCR, and its TCRdb copy is limited to in-frame clones, with some not included. In the table there are approximately 99,000 clones, 73% of which are singletons. Sample: PBMCs. The receptor set was obtained from a man aged 40-50 years in good health and CMV-seronegative.

This chain uses TRBV2 with TRBJ2-7, with 7 bases fitting TRBD1. V shed 7 bases and J 2 bases; nucleotides not matched to a gene: 8. Germline assignment: CDR1 SNHLY and CDR2 FYNNEI. CDR3 length equals 14 residues. The CDR3 here is CASTLGTVTYEQYF. CDR3 DNA: TGTGCCAGCACCCTAGGGACAGTTACCTACGAGCAGTACTTC.

The chain couples TRBV29-1 to TRBJ2-3; TRBD2 aligns across 10 bases. Trimming removed 2 bases from V and 4 bases from J; junction bases left unmatched: 3. Germline V gene sequence: CDR1 SQVTM, CDR2 ANQGSEA. The CDR3 is made up of 14 amino acids. The CDR3 region has the DNA TGCAGCGTTGAATACAGCGGGGGGGCAGATACGCAGTATTTT. This codes for CSVEYSGGADTQYF.

V and J are TRBV7-9 and TRBJ1-1; TRBD1 is a possible D gene (5 bases). The V end lost 0 bases, the J end lost 5 bases, and 10 bases lay between the germline ends. CDR1 SEHNR and CDR2 FQNEAQ come from the germline V gene (reference sequence). The CDR3 sequence is 14 residues long. The CDR3 bases are TGTGCCAGCAGCTTAGCCGGGGGTTGGACTGAAGCTTTCTTT. Residues: CASSLAGGWTEAFF.